This note documents a single T cell receptor (beta chain) sequence. No antigen is known for it. The data derive from a study of OX40 agonist ivuxolimab in advanced cancers. The germline V and J ends were trimmed by 8 bases and 7 bases, with 9 bases remaining between them. The CDR3 consists of 10 residues. The germline V gene encodes CDR1 MNHNS and CDR2 SASEGT. TCRdb keeps only in-frame clones here, not all; method: immunoSEQ multiplex PCR. The top ten clones hold about 5.9% of a sample with 65,000 to 95,000 clones, over 75% of them seen once. Findings and caveats of the study: Partial responders dosed at 0.1-3.0 mg/kg displayed clonal expansion ranking among the lowest.

The chain couples TRBV6-1 to TRBJ2-7, with D hard to call. The sample consisted of CD4+ or CD8+ T cells sorted from blood, taken in a trial of the OX40 agonist ivuxolimab. The TCR was taken from an adult with an advanced solid tumor such as melanoma, head and neck, liver or kidney cancer. Written as DNA, the CDR3 is TGTGCCAGCCTCTCTCGGGAGCAGTACTTC. Translating it yields CASLSREQYF.